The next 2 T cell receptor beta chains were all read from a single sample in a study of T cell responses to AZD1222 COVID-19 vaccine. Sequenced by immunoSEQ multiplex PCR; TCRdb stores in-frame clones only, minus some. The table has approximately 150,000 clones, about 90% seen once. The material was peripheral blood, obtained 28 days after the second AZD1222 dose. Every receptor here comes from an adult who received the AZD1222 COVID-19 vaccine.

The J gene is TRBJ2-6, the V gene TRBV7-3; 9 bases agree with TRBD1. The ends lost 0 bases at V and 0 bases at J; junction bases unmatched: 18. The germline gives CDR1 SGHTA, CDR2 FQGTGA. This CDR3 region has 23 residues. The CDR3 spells CASSLTAFGTGPKVSSGANVLTF. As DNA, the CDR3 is TGTGCCAGCAGCTTAACCGCCTTCGGGACAGGGCCTAAAGTCAGCTCTGGGGCCAACGTCCTGACTTTC.

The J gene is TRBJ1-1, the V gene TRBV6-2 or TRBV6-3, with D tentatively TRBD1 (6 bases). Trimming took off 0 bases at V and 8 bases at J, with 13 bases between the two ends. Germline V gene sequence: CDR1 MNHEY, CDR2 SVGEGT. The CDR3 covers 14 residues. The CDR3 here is CASSYSSRGGEAFF. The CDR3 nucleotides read TGTGCCAGCAGTTACTCCAGTCGGGGGGGCGAAGCTTTCTTT.